This TCR beta chain was recovered during a study of cytomegalovirus exposure and HLA in healthy donors. Study overall: From donors who were HLA-typed, an early data release held about 85 million unique TCRs. The Caucasian-associated ancestry cluster held roughly 84% of a few hundred genotyped donors. Study observations and caveats: Specificity for CMV antigens was confirmed in vitro for a few of the CMV-associated chains.

The PCR had 60 Vbeta and 13 Jbeta primers. Assay used: immunoSEQ multiplex PCR; TCRdb lists only in-frame clones, some missing. The sample holds about 200,000 clones, roughly 13% seen once. The V gene end was trimmed by 2 bases and the J gene end by 3 bases; junction bases not matched to a gene: 9. CDR1 and CDR2 from the germline V gene are SSHAT and FNYEAQ (reference sequence). CDR3 length equals 19 residues. Comment on this clone: Its antigen is not identified.

The clonotype was recovered from a man aged 45-65 years in good health and CMV-seropositive. The sequencing sample was made of PBMCs. The chain employs TRBV7-7 and TRBJ2-2, with 13 bases that match TRBD2. Here the CDR3 reads CASSLRTSGGREDTGELFF. The CDR3 coding sequence is TGTGCCAGCAGCTTAAGGACTAGCGGGGGCCGAGAGGACACCGGGGAGCTGTTTTTT.